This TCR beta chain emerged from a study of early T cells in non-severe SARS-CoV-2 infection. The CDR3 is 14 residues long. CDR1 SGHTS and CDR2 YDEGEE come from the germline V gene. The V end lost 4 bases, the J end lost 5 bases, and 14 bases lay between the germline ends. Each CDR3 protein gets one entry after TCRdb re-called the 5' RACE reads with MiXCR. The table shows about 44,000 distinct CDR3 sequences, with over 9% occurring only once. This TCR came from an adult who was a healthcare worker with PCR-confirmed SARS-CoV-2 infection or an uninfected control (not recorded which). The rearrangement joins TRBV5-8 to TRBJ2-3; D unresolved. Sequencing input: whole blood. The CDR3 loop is CASSPGSYGDTQYF. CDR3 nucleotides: TGTGCCAGCAGCCCCGGGTCCTACGGAGATACGCAGTATTTT.